The 4 T cell receptor beta chains below were found in one sample sequenced in a study of T cell repertoires in cytomegalovirus infection. TCRdb re-called the reads through MiXCR, storing one row per CDR3 protein. The table has tens of thousands of distinct CDR3 sequences, 20% to 25% seen once. For these receptors, no antigen is known. Source: CD8+ T cells from cultured PBMCs, taken from culture after CMV antigen stimulation. All receptors come from a human donor in good health (CMV status not recorded). Some clones in this sample may be carry-over from other donors' samples.

In nucleotides, the CDR3 is TGCGCCAGCAGCTTTGCGCAAGGTGTTGTGGGGCTCAATATATATACCTACAATGAGCAGTTCTTC. Amino acids: CASSFAQGVVGLNIYTYNEQFF. The V call is TRBV5-1, the J call TRBJ2-1; a possible D gene is TRBD1 (5 bases). With 2 bases removed from V and 2 bases from J, the gap between germline ends came to 32 bases. From germline, CDR1 is SGHRS and CDR2 YFSETQ. CDR3 length: 22 residues. The full variable domain, in which reference TRBV5-1 and TRBJ2-1 provide the parts outside the CDR3, is KAGVTQTPRYLIKTRGQQVTLSCSPISGHRSVSWYQQTPGQGLQFLFEYFSETQRNKGNFPGRFSGRQFSNSRSEMNVSTLELGDSALYLCASSFAQGVVGLNIYTYNEQFFGPGTRLTVL.

The sample holds a few counts of this clonotype. The CDR3: CASRPEPGSSYNEQFF. CDR3 coding DNA: TGTGCCAGCAGGCCCGAGCCAGGGAGCTCCTACAATGAGCAGTTCTTC. The chain links TRBV6-5 to TRBJ2-1, with D perhaps matching TRBD1 or TRBD2 (5 bases each). V shed 6 bases and J shed 0 bases, with 15 bases lying between them. Germline loops: CDR1 MNHEY, CDR2 SVGAGI. The CDR3 spans 16 residues.

This clonotype has more than one count but fewer than ten. V gene TRBV7-6 combines with J gene TRBJ2-5; possibly TRBD1 or TRBD2 for D (5 bases each). The CDR3 runs to 14 residues. The germline gives CDR1 SGHVS, CDR2 FNYEAQ. Trimming removed 5 bases from V and 2 bases from J, with 12 bases in between. CDR3 sequence reads: CASSAAGRQETQYF. The CDR3 nucleotides read TGTGCCAGCAGCGCAGCAGGGAGACAAGAGACCCAGTACTTC.

This chain joins TRBV25-1 and TRBJ2-2; the D is unclear. The CDR3 consists of 15 residues. The V end was cut by 3 bases, the J end by 3 bases, with 11 bases between. Germline V lookup: CDR1 MGHDK, CDR2 SYGVNS. The CDR3: CASSDSGYDTGELFF. The CDR3 DNA reads TGTGCCAGCAGTGATTCAGGATACGACACCGGGGAGCTGTTTTTT.